The 18 T cell receptor beta chains in this list originate from one sample, sequenced in a study of shared clonotypes between healthy human individuals. Using immunoSEQ multiplex PCR, the repertoire was profiled, and TCRdb retains in-frame clones only, with some absent. The data show approximately 460,000 clones, over 60% seen once. Material: PBMCs. The receptors were gathered from a woman aged 35 to 49 in good health. Some clones in this sample may be carry-over from other donors' samples.

This clone was seen more than once but under ten times. The chain links TRBV9 to TRBJ1-1, with D possibly being TRBD1 (5 bases). This CDR3 has 13 residues. CDR1 and CDR2 from the germline V gene are SGDLS and YYNGEE. Trimming removed 0 bases at V and 7 bases at J, with 10 bases between. CDR3 amino acids: CASSVVWQGEAFF. The CDR3 DNA is TGTGCCAGCAGCGTAGTTTGGCAGGGTGAAGCTTTCTTT.

The chain recombines TRBV7-8 with TRBJ2-1; D is tentatively TRBD1 or TRBD2 (5 bases each). Germline V lookup: CDR1 SGHVS, CDR2 FQNEAQ. The V end lost 5 bases, the J end lost 10 bases, and 18 bases lay between the germline ends. This CDR3 contains 14 residues. DNA of the CDR3: TGTGCCAGCAGCGCCCGGGACGTCTGGGGGGAGCAGTTCTTC. This encodes CASSARDVWGEQFF. Full variable domain (remainder filled in from reference TRBV7-8 and TRBJ2-1): GAGVSQSPRYKVAKRGQDVALRCDPISGHVSLFWYQQALGQGPEFLTYFQNEAQLDKSGLPSDRFFAERPEGSVSTLKIQRTQQEDSAVYLCASSARDVWGEQFFGPGTRLTVL.

This clone has a handful of counts. A read error is the likely source, as a far larger clone sits one nucleotide away. Other DNA sequences in this sample translate to the same CDR3. The gene calls are TRBV7-9 and TRBJ1-2; 10 nucleotides match TRBD1. CDR1 and CDR2 (germline): SEHNR, FQNEAQ (reference sequence). CDR3 length equals 17 residues. Here the CDR3 DNA reads TGCGCCAGCAGCGATTCGGGGACAGGGGTCAATAGTGATGGCTACACCTTC. Its protein is CASSDSGTGVNSDGYTF.

This chain connects TRBV28 to TRBJ2-7, with 14 nucleotides matching TRBD2. V lost 4 bases and J lost 7; bases outside the gene matches: 9. The length of the CDR3 is 16 residues. Germline lookup yields CDR1 MDHEN and CDR2 SYDVKM. CDR3 sequence (DNA): TGTGCCAGCAGTTCTACCGGGACTAGCGGGAGTCATGAGCAGTACTTC. It translates to CASSSTGTSGSHEQYF.

About this clone: The junction shows a germline mismatch at one end, possibly a read error. Other DNA sequences in the sample encode the same CDR3. The chain combines TRBV30 with TRBJ1-2; no definite D call. This CDR3 spans 14 amino acids. Germline V CDR1 and CDR2: GTSNPN, SVGIG (reference sequence). CDR3 nucleotide sequence: TGTGCCTGGAGTGTCAGGCCTTCCTTCTATGGCTACACCTTT. It yields the protein CAWSVRPSFYGYTF.

The rearrangement links TRBV15 to TRBJ1-2; D is perhaps TRBD1 (5 bases). V was trimmed by 3 bases and J by 4 bases, leaving 12 bases between them. The CDR3 runs 14 residues. Germline V lookup: CDR1 LNHNV, CDR2 YYDKDF (reference sequence). CDR3 loop: CATSRGQAGYGYTF. CDR3 coding DNA: TGTGCCACCAGCAGGGGGCAGGCAGGCTATGGCTACACCTTC.

This clone was seen once. The V gene is TRBV5-1, the J gene TRBJ2-6; D is possibly TRBD1 (8 bases). The germline V gene encodes CDR1 SGHRS and CDR2 YFSETQ. This CDR3 region has 16 residues. The V end was cut by 3 bases, the J end by 4 bases, with 14 bases between. In DNA, the CDR3 is TGCGCCAGCAGCTGGACAGGGAGGGGCGGGGCCAACGTCCTGACTTTC. It encodes CASSWTGRGGANVLTF. Looking up the rest from reference TRBV5-1 and TRBJ2-6 gives the full variable domain: KAGVTQTPRYLIKTRGQQVTLSCSPISGHRSVSWYQQTPGQGLQFLFEYFSETQRNKGNFPGRFSGRQFSNSRSEMNVSTLELGDSALYLCASSWTGRGGANVLTFGAGSRLTVL.

The rearrangement joins TRBV30 to TRBJ2-1; TRBD2 matches 12 bases. The germline gives CDR1 GTSNPN, CDR2 SVGIG (reference sequence). This CDR3 has 15 amino acids. The V segment lost 1 base and the J segment 4 bases; nucleotides outside the gene matches: 2. The CDR3 DNA sequence: TGTGCCTGGAGTGGTGGGACTAGCGGGTACAATGAGCAGTTCTTC. Its translation: CAWSGGTSGYNEQFF.

The chain is built from TRBV11-2 and TRBJ2-1; D tentatively fits TRBD1 or TRBD2 (5 bases each). This CDR3 has 14 amino acids. V lost 3 bases and J 3 bases, leaving 9 bases between the germline ends. Germline V gene sequence: CDR1 SGHAT, CDR2 FQNNGV. The CDR3 sequence is CASSLSGGYNEQFF. In DNA, the CDR3 is TGTGCCAGCAGCTTGTCTGGGGGCTACAATGAGCAGTTCTTC.

The chain couples TRBV5-6 to TRBJ2-3; D unclear. This CDR3 contains 16 residues. Germline V gives CDR1 SGHDT, CDR2 YYEEEE. Trimming removed 1 base from V and 0 bases from J, with 12 bases in between. The CDR3 DNA sequence: TGTGCCAGCAGCTTGCCAGGCAGGCCTAGCACAGATACGCAGTATTTT. Its translation is CASSLPGRPSTDTQYF.

About this clone itself: A single base separates this from a much larger clone, so it may be a read error. Other DNA sequences in the same sample also yield this CDR3. The genes are TRBV25-1 and TRBJ2-3; 7 bases fit TRBD2. V shed 5 bases and J 0 bases; nucleotides not matched to a gene: 8. Looked up from germline, CDR1 is MGHDK and CDR2 is SYGVNS. CDR3 length: 16 amino acids. CDR3 protein: CASSQWGRDSTDTQYF. In DNA form, the CDR3 reads TGTGCCAGCAGTCAGTGGGGGAGGGATAGCACAGATACGCAGTATTTT.

The CDR3 loop reads CASSLTAGIGEQYF. The CDR3 DNA reads as TGCGCCAGCAGCTTAACAGCGGGAATCGGCGAGCAGTACTTC. The rearrangement uses TRBV5-1 and TRBJ2-7; 7 nucleotides line up with TRBD2. The CDR3 is made up of 14 amino acids. CDR1 is SGHRS, CDR2 YFSETQ, per germline. The J segment lost 6 bases and the V segment lost 2 bases, leaving 8 bases of the junction unmatched.

The chain uses TRBV28 and TRBJ2-7; D is uncertain. Trimming stripped 3 bases from V and 3 bases from J, with 6 bases between. The length of the CDR3 is 12 residues. Germline V gene lookup returns CDR1 MDHEN and CDR2 SYDVKM. The CDR3 DNA follows: TGTGCCAGCAGTTTTGCCAACTACGAGCAGTACTTC. Translating it yields CASSFANYEQYF.

This chain links TRBV19 with TRBJ1-5; unclear D gene. CDR3 length: 12 residues. V lost 9 bases and J lost 2, with 8 bases in between. Per the germline V gene, CDR1 is LNHDA and CDR2 is SQIVND (reference sequence). CDR3 in amino acids: CASKMGNQPQHF. CDR3 coding DNA: TGTGCCAGCAAAATGGGCAATCAGCCCCAGCATTTT.

The chain recombines TRBV5-4 with TRBJ2-4, with D tentatively TRBD1 (5 bases). Germline lookup yields CDR1 SGHNT and CDR2 YYREEE (reference sequence). This CDR3 has 13 amino acids. Trimming pared 0 bases from V and 10 bases from J, leaving 11 bases between. CDR3 sequence reads: CASSLAGANIQYF. The CDR3 nucleotides are TGTGCCAGCAGCTTGGCTGGGGCGAATATTCAGTACTTC.

The rearrangement joins TRBV5-8 to TRBJ2-7; D might be TRBD1 or TRBD2, each matching 6 bases. V was trimmed by 4 bases and J by 0 bases, leaving 17 bases between them. The CDR3 covers 16 residues. In germline, CDR1 is SGHTS, CDR2 YDEGEE. This CDR3 reads CASSSRGGLYSYEQYF. The DNA for the CDR3 is TGTGCCAGCAGCAGCCGTGGGGGGCTCTACTCCTACGAGCAGTACTTC.

The table lists this clone with a few counts. A read error may be the cause here, since a much bigger clone is one base away. Other DNA variants within this sample encode the same CDR3. CDR3 sequence reads: CASSPFSGDGTEAFF. DNA of the CDR3: TGCGCCAGCAGCCCGTTCAGCGGGGACGGCACTGAAGCATTCTTT. The chain couples TRBV4-1 to TRBJ1-1; D is possibly TRBD1 (5 bases). The CDR3 sequence is 15 residues long. The germline V gene has CDR1 MGHRA and CDR2 YSYEKL.

The rearrangement uses TRBV5-1 and TRBJ1-3; the match to TRBD1 covers 7 bases. The J segment lost 0 bases and the V segment lost 0 bases, leaving 6 bases of the junction unmatched. Germline assignment: CDR1 SGHRS and CDR2 YFSETQ. The CDR3 is 17 amino acids. In DNA form, the CDR3 reads TGCGCCAGCAGCTTGGAGGGGACAGTCCGCTCTGGAAACACCATATATTTT. It translates to CASSLEGTVRSGNTIYF.